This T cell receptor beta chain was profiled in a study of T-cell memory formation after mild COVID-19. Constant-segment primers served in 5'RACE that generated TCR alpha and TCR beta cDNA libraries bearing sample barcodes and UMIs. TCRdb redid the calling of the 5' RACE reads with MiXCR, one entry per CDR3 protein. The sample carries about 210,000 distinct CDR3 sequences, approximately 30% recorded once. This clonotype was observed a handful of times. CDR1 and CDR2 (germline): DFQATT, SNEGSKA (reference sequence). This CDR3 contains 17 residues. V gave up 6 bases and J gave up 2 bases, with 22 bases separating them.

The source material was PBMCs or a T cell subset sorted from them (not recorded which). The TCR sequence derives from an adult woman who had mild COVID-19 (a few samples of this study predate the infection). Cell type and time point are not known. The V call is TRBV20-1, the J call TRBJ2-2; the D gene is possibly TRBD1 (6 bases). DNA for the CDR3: TGCAGTGCCAGGAAGAGTCACCGGGACACCAACACCGGGGAGCTGTTTTTT. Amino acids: CSARKSHRDTNTGELFF.